A selection of T cell receptor beta chains follows, all from one sample in a study of cytomegalovirus exposure and HLA in healthy donors. Sequenced by immunoSEQ multiplex PCR; TCRdb stores in-frame clones only, minus some. This sample has about 90,000 clones, with roughly 78% found just once. The sample consisted of PBMCs. The receptors come from a woman aged 40 to 50 in good health and CMV-seropositive. Both conserved end residues are part of each CDR3. Fields, in order: CDR3 protein, CDR3 DNA, V gene, J gene, clone size, D gene. The D gene is left open where the match is weak. For some rows the clone size is stated as once, few or many, or as a class when expanded; others skip it.

cdr3_aa: CASSFGHANTEAFF; cdr3_nt: TGTGCCAGCAGCTTTGGACACGCGAACACTGAAGCTTTCTTT; v_call: TRBV7-2; j_call: TRBJ1-1; clone_size: -; d_call: -
cdr3_aa: CASSKVKSGPGIGEQYF; cdr3_nt: TGTGCCAGCAGCAAAGTGAAATCCGGCCCAGGTATAGGCGAGCAGTACTTC; v_call: TRBV21-1; j_call: TRBJ2-7; clone_size: -; d_call: -
cdr3_aa: CASSAVGVKETQYF; cdr3_nt: TGTGCCAGCAGCGCCGTAGGGGTAAAAGAGACCCAGTACTTC; v_call: TRBV5-5; j_call: TRBJ2-5; clone_size: -; d_call: -
cdr3_aa: CASSQDRYTDTQYF; cdr3_nt: TGCGCCAGCAGCCAAGATCGGTACACAGATACGCAGTATTTT; v_call: TRBV4-3; j_call: TRBJ2-3; clone_size: -; d_call: -
cdr3_aa: CASSTGTSGTRYEQYF; cdr3_nt: TGTGCCAGCAGCACCGGGACTAGCGGGACCCGCTACGAGCAGTACTTC; v_call: TRBV9; j_call: TRBJ2-7; clone_size: -; d_call: TRBD2
cdr3_aa: CASSWGLQPQHF; cdr3_nt: TGTGCCAGCAGTTGGGGGCTTCAGCCCCAGCATTTT; v_call: TRBV28; j_call: TRBJ1-5; clone_size: -; d_call: -
cdr3_aa: CATTGAGETQYF; cdr3_nt: TGTGCCACCACAGGGGCGGGGGAGACCCAGTACTTC; v_call: TRBV10-3; j_call: TRBJ2-5; clone_size: -; d_call: -
cdr3_aa: CASNTGVGEKLFF; cdr3_nt: TGTGCCAGCAATACCGGGGTGGGTGAAAAACTGTTTTTT; v_call: TRBV7-2; j_call: TRBJ1-4; clone_size: few; d_call: -
cdr3_aa: CASQETGTANYEQYF; cdr3_nt: TGTGCCAGCCAGGAGACCGGGACAGCCAACTACGAGCAGTACTTC; v_call: TRBV7-2; j_call: TRBJ2-7; clone_size: once; d_call: TRBD1
cdr3_aa: CASRPRLAGASETQYF; cdr3_nt: TGTGCCAGCAGGCCCCGACTAGCGGGAGCGAGTGAGACCCAGTACTTC; v_call: TRBV7-9; j_call: TRBJ2-5; clone_size: once; d_call: TRBD2
cdr3_aa: CASSSGLAGGSYEQYF; cdr3_nt: TGTGCCAGTAGTTCGGGACTAGCGGGAGGATCCTACGAGCAGTACTTC; v_call: TRBV19; j_call: TRBJ2-7; clone_size: -; d_call: TRBD2
cdr3_aa: CASRGLAGVGNTGELFF; cdr3_nt: TGTGCCAGCAGGGGACTAGCGGGAGTGGGGAACACCGGGGAGCTGTTTTTT; v_call: TRBV27; j_call: TRBJ2-2; clone_size: -; d_call: TRBD2
cdr3_aa: CASRDTPGQQHSGNTIYF; cdr3_nt: TGTGCCAGCAGGGACACTCCGGGACAGCAACATTCTGGAAACACCATATATTTT; v_call: TRBV7-9; j_call: TRBJ1-3; clone_size: -; d_call: TRBD1
cdr3_aa: CASSLTGTSGYNEQFF; cdr3_nt: TGTGCCAGCAGCCTAACCGGGACTAGCGGATACAATGAGCAGTTCTTC; v_call: TRBV7-8; j_call: TRBJ2-1; clone_size: -; d_call: TRBD2
cdr3_aa: CASSGQGATQYF; cdr3_nt: TGTGCCAGCAGTGGGCAGGGGGCGACGCAGTACTTC; v_call: TRBV2; j_call: TRBJ2-7; clone_size: -; d_call: TRBD1
cdr3_aa: CASRDRGGPYEQYF; cdr3_nt: TGTGCCAGCAGAGACAGGGGAGGTCCCTACGAGCAGTACTTC; v_call: TRBV6-1; j_call: TRBJ2-7; clone_size: few; d_call: TRBD1
cdr3_aa: CASSFLREPYEQYF; cdr3_nt: TGTGCCAGCAGCTTCTTGAGGGAGCCCTACGAGCAGTACTTC; v_call: TRBV11-3; j_call: TRBJ2-7; clone_size: -; d_call: -
cdr3_aa: CASSQEVGGVDYGYTF; cdr3_nt: TGCGCCAGCAGCCAAGAAGTCGGGGGGGTCGACTATGGCTACACCTTC; v_call: TRBV4-1; j_call: TRBJ1-2; clone_size: -; d_call: -
cdr3_aa: CASSPGQFLTGELFF; cdr3_nt: TGTGCCAGCAGCCCGGGACAGTTTCTCACCGGGGAGCTGTTTTTT; v_call: TRBV11-2; j_call: TRBJ2-2; clone_size: -; d_call: TRBD1
cdr3_aa: CASYRANPSSGNTIYF; cdr3_nt: TGTGCCAGCTACAGGGCCAACCCGAGCTCTGGAAACACCATATATTTT; v_call: TRBV5-4; j_call: TRBJ1-3; clone_size: few; d_call: -
cdr3_aa: CASSFEAGTITDTQYF; cdr3_nt: TGTGCCAGCAGCTTCGAAGCCGGGACAATAACAGATACGCAGTATTTT; v_call: TRBV5-5; j_call: TRBJ2-3; clone_size: -; d_call: -
cdr3_aa: CASSQGTGPSYNEQFF; cdr3_nt: TGTGCCAGCAGCCAAGGGACAGGGCCTTCCTACAATGAGCAGTTCTTC; v_call: TRBV4-2; j_call: TRBJ2-1; clone_size: -; d_call: TRBD1
cdr3_aa: CASSLGVAEQFF; cdr3_nt: TGTGCCAGCAGCTTAGGTGTAGCGGAGCAGTTCTTC; v_call: TRBV11-3; j_call: TRBJ2-1; clone_size: -; d_call: -
cdr3_aa: CASSSGTGGMDTQYF; cdr3_nt: TGTGCCAGCAGTTCCGGGACAGGGGGCATGGATACGCAGTATTTT; v_call: TRBV5-4; j_call: TRBJ2-3; clone_size: few; d_call: TRBD1